Each of the 26 T cell receptor beta chains below was sequenced from the same sample in a study of blood T cell repertoires in COVID-19. Generated by immunoSEQ multiplex PCR, the TCRdb table keeps only in-frame clones and is missing some. The data contain 350,000 or so clones, roughly 87% of them singletons. Sequenced sample: PBMCs or T cells enriched from blood (not recorded which). These receptor sequences come from a woman aged 30 to 39 who had recovered from COVID-19.

The chain carries TRBV10-1 and TRBJ2-5; D might be TRBD2 (6 bases). Trimming pared 0 bases from V and 4 bases from J, leaving 21 bases between. Germline values: CDR1 WNHNN, CDR2 SYGVQD (reference sequence). The CDR3 is 18 residues long. The DNA of the CDR3 is TGCGCCAGCAGTGAGTCGATAATCGGGACTCCCGGAGGAGAGACCCAGTACTTC. This gives the protein CASSESIIGTPGGETQYF.

The V call is TRBV9, the J call TRBJ2-5; 12 bases fit TRBD2. CDR1 is SGDLS and CDR2 is YYNGEE in the germline V gene. V dropped 4 bases and J dropped 3; count of bases not matched to a gene: 7. The CDR3 sequence is 16 residues long. This CDR3 reads CASSPSSSGGEETQYF. The CDR3 DNA reads as TGTGCCAGCAGCCCTAGTTCTAGCGGGGGGGAAGAGACCCAGTACTTC.

Only one count was recorded for this clone. The chain links TRBV5-6 to TRBJ2-6, with D possibly TRBD1 on 6 matching bases. The CDR3 spans 15 residues. Deletions cut 4 bases from V and 4 bases from J, with 12 bases between. Germline CDR1 and CDR2: SGHDT and YYEEEE. The CDR3 spells CASSPGQPGANVLTF. The CDR3 DNA reads TGTGCCAGCAGCCCAGGACAGCCGGGGGCCAACGTCCTGACTTTC.

The chain carries TRBV10-3 and TRBJ2-7; a possible D gene is TRBD1 (6 bases). Germline values: CDR1 ENHRY, CDR2 SYGVKD. Trimming cost V 3 bases and J 2 bases, with 8 bases left between them. The CDR3 length is 13 residues. CDR3 sequence: CAISDRQAYEQYF. As DNA, the CDR3 is TGTGCCATCAGTGACAGACAGGCCTACGAGCAGTACTTC.

The chain joins TRBV28 to TRBJ1-2; 12 positions match TRBD1. CDR3 length equals 15 residues. Germline CDR1 is MDHEN and CDR2 is SYDVKM. With V trimmed by 2 bases and J by 8 bases, 6 bases remained unmatched. The CDR3 coding sequence is TGTGCCAGCAGTTTAGGCGGGACAGGGGGCGACGGCTACACCTTC. The encoded protein is CASSLGGTGGDGYTF.

This rearrangement joins TRBV6-1 to TRBJ2-2, with D maybe TRBD1 (6 bases). Per germline, CDR1 MNHNS and CDR2 SASEGT. Trimming took off 2 bases at V and 4 bases at J, with 11 bases between the two ends. The CDR3 consists of 15 residues. The CDR3 protein is CASSEWQGSTGELFF. The CDR3 DNA sequence: TGTGCCAGCAGTGAATGGCAGGGGAGCACCGGGGAGCTGTTTTTT.

This chain connects TRBV6-5 to TRBJ1-5; TRBD1 agrees at 7 bases. With 6 bases clipped from V and 4 bases from J, the junction kept 6 bases outside the gene matches. This CDR3 is built from 14 residues. Germline V gene sequence: CDR1 MNHEY, CDR2 SVGAGI. CDR3 sequence (DNA): TGTGCCAGCAGAGTTACAGGGGCTAATCAGCCCCAGCATTTT. Protein: CASRVTGANQPQHF.

The V and J genes are TRBV5-4 and TRBJ1-1; unclear D gene. The CDR3 is 15 residues long. Trimming took 0 bases from V and 11 from J, leaving 20 bases between them. Germline V CDR1 and CDR2: SGHNT, YYREEE (reference sequence). CDR3 in DNA: TGTGCCAGCAGCTTGGGCGGGGATAAACCCCGCGGGGCTTTCTTT. Translation gives CASSLGGDKPRGAFF.

This clone appeared a single time. J is TRBJ2-7 and V is TRBV14; D ambiguous. The CDR3 is 13 amino acids. Trimming took 0 bases from V and 4 from J, leaving 7 bases between them. Germline lookup yields CDR1 SGHDN and CDR2 FVKESK. The CDR3 nucleotides read TGTGCCAGCAGCCAAGAATGGGCGTACGAGCAGTACTTC. Translating gives CASSQEWAYEQYF.

The V call is TRBV19, the J call TRBJ2-3; 10 bases align to TRBD1. The CDR3 extends over 15 amino acids. Unmatched junction bases numbered 7, after V lost 5 bases and J lost 5 bases. Germline-derived CDR1 and CDR2 are LNHDA and SQIVND (reference sequence). Written as DNA, the CDR3 is TGTGCCAGTAGTCCGACAGGGGGCGCAGGAGATACGCAGTATTTT. This translates into CASSPTGGAGDTQYF. The variable domain in full, with the rest retrieved from reference TRBV19 and TRBJ2-3, is DGGITQSPKYLFRKEGQNVTLSCEQNLNHDAMYWYRQDPGQGLRLIYYSQIVNDFQKGDIAEGYSVSREKKESFPLTVTSAQKNPTAFYLCASSPTGGAGDTQYFGPGTRLTVL.

This clone came up once. The genes are TRBV6-1 and TRBJ2-3; D ambiguous. The CDR3 sequence is 17 residues long. V lost 0 bases to trimming and J lost 2 bases, with 15 bases between them. Germline CDR1 is MNHNS and CDR2 is SASEGT. CDR3 coding DNA: TGTGCCAGCAGTGAAGCTCTGACACCCACTTACACAGATACGCAGTATTTT. Translating it yields CASSEALTPTYTDTQYF.

The J gene is TRBJ1-1, the V gene TRBV7-2, with 8 bases that match TRBD1. The CDR3 covers 15 residues. With V trimmed by 5 bases and J by 0 bases, 5 bases remained unmatched. The germline CDR1 and CDR2 sequences are SGHTA and FQGNSA. The CDR3 here is CASSARDRMNTEAFF. CDR3 nucleotides: TGTGCCAGCAGCGCCCGGGACAGGATGAACACTGAAGCTTTCTTT.

A note on this clone: Within the sample, other DNA sequences also encode this same CDR3. This sequence joins TRBV11-2 and TRBJ2-7; 7 bases map to TRBD1. Unmatched junction bases numbered 1, after V lost 5 bases and J lost 3 bases. The CDR3 is 12 amino acids. The germline CDR1 and CDR2 sequences are SGHAT and FQNNGV. The CDR3 loop reads CASSRTGYEQYF. CDR3 sequence (DNA): TGTGCCAGCAGCCGGACAGGCTACGAGCAGTACTTC.

The chain is built from TRBV5-4 and TRBJ2-1; 8 bases map to TRBD2. With V trimmed by 4 bases and J by 5 bases, 8 bases remained unmatched. The CDR3 is made up of 15 amino acids. Germline V gene data show CDR1 as SGHNT and CDR2 as YYREEE (reference sequence). CDR3 coding DNA: TGTGCCAGCAGCCGGGCTACTAGCGGACACAATGAGCAGTTCTTC. This codes for CASSRATSGHNEQFF.

The CDR3 sequence: CASSLDGNTGELFF. In DNA, the CDR3 is TGTGCCAGCAGCTTGGACGGGAACACCGGGGAGCTGTTTTTT. This chain connects TRBV5-5 to TRBJ2-2, with D unresolved. Trimming pared 0 bases from V and 1 base from J, leaving 4 bases between. Germline V gene sequence: CDR1 SGHKS, CDR2 YYEKEE (reference sequence). The CDR3 runs to 14 residues. The full variable domain, rest sourced from reference TRBV5-5 and TRBJ2-2, is DAGVTQSPTHLIKTRGQQVTLRCSPISGHKSVSWYQQVLGQGPQFIFQYYEKEERGRGNFPDRFSARQFPNYSSELNVNALLLGDSALYLCASSLDGNTGELFFGEGSRLTVL.

CDR3 amino acids: CAWNSDTNYNSPLHF. The CDR3 nucleotides are TGTGCCTGGAACTCCGACACGAACTATAATTCACCCCTCCACTTT. The chain employs TRBV30 and TRBJ1-6, with no clear D. The germline gives CDR1 GTSNPN, CDR2 SVGIG (reference sequence). This CDR3 spans 15 amino acids. The V end was cut by 4 bases, the J end by 3 bases, with 13 bases between.

V is TRBV28 and J is TRBJ1-3; D uncertain. Between the trimmed V and J ends, which lost 1 base and 0 bases, there was a span of 7 bases. Per the germline V gene, CDR1 is MDHEN and CDR2 is SYDVKM. This CDR3 contains 15 residues. CDR3 sequence: CASSLLRISGNTIYF. The CDR3 coding sequence is TGTGCCAGCAGTTTATTGAGGATCTCTGGAAACACCATATATTTT.

The V gene is TRBV2, the J gene TRBJ2-1; TRBD1 matches 9 bases. Germline V gene data show CDR1 as SNHLY and CDR2 as FYNNEI. Trimming removed 6 bases from V and 4 bases from J; junction bases left unmatched: 10. The CDR3 is made up of 16 amino acids. The DNA of the CDR3 is TGTGCCAGCAGGCCGGACAGGGGATCGAGGTACAATGAGCAGTTCTTC. Translating it yields CASRPDRGSRYNEQFF. Full variable domain (missing parts from reference TRBV2 and TRBJ2-1): EPEVTQTPSHQVTQMGQEVILRCVPISNHLYFYWYRQILGQKVEFLVSFYNNEISEKSEIFDDQFSVERPDGSNFTLKIRSTKLEDSAMYFCASRPDRGSRYNEQFFGPGTRLTVL.

J is TRBJ1-6 and V is TRBV9; 7 bases match TRBD1. After removal of 0 bases from V and 8 bases from J, the junction contained 8 bases not matched to a gene. The V gene's germline CDR1 is SGDLS and CDR2 YYNGEE. This CDR3 spans 16 amino acids. CDR3 DNA sequence: TGTGCCAGCAGCGTAGGCCCGACAGGGTGGGATTCACCCCTCCACTTT. Translating it yields CASSVGPTGWDSPLHF.

This chain joins TRBV4-3 and TRBJ1-4; 8 bases agree with TRBD1. The ends lost 0 bases at V and 8 bases at J; junction bases unmatched: 17. Germline assignment: CDR1 LGHNA and CDR2 YSLEER. CDR3 size: 19 residues. The CDR3 protein is CASSQEWGRQGAEREKLFF. The DNA for the CDR3 is TGCGCCAGCAGCCAAGAGTGGGGGCGGCAGGGGGCCGAGAGGGAAAAACTGTTTTTT.

The V gene is TRBV4-3, the J gene TRBJ2-3, with 8 positions matching TRBD2. After removal of 1 base from V and 3 bases from J, the junction contained 6 bases not matched to a gene. The CDR3 has 16 amino acids. The germline gives CDR1 LGHNA, CDR2 YSLEER. This chain's CDR3 is CASSQGGGGRTDTQYF. The CDR3 DNA is TGCGCCAGCAGCCAAGGGGGCGGGGGGAGGACAGATACGCAGTATTTT.

The rearrangement joins TRBV19 to TRBJ1-4, with D perhaps TRBD1 (6 bases). The CDR3 consists of 17 residues. Deletions cut 7 bases from V and 3 bases from J, with 21 bases between. Germline values: CDR1 LNHDA, CDR2 SQIVND (reference sequence). CDR3 residues: CASTTNRARGANEKLFF. The CDR3 DNA sequence: TGTGCCAGTACCACGAACAGAGCCAGGGGAGCTAATGAAAAACTGTTTTTT. The full variable domain, in which reference TRBV19 and TRBJ1-4 provide the parts outside the CDR3, is DGGITQSPKYLFRKEGQNVTLSCEQNLNHDAMYWYRQDPGQGLRLIYYSQIVNDFQKGDIAEGYSVSREKKESFPLTVTSAQKNPTAFYLCASTTNRARGANEKLFFGSGTQLSVL.

CDR3 amino acids: CASSIGQGNSPLHF. In nucleotides, the CDR3 is TGTGCCAGCAGCATAGGACAGGGGAATTCACCCCTCCACTTT. The rearrangement joins TRBV9 to TRBJ1-6, with 9 bases fitting TRBD1. The V gene's germline CDR1 is SGDLS and CDR2 YYNGEE. V was pared by 4 bases and J by 7 bases, with 3 bases of the junction left unmatched. The CDR3 covers 14 residues.

The chain couples TRBV5-4 to TRBJ2-1, with 8 nucleotides matching TRBD1. Trimming took 0 bases from V and 4 from J; bases not matched to a gene: 3. The CDR3 consists of 15 residues. Germline assignment: CDR1 SGHNT and CDR2 YYREEE (reference sequence). CDR3 loop: CASSLAQGAYNEQFF. The CDR3 DNA reads as TGTGCCAGCAGCTTGGCCCAGGGGGCGTACAATGAGCAGTTCTTC. The full variable domain, in which reference TRBV5-4 and TRBJ2-1 provide the parts outside the CDR3, is ETGVTQSPTHLIKTRGQQVTLRCSSQSGHNTVSWYQQALGQGPQFIFQYYREEENGRGNFPPRFSGLQFPNYSSELNVNALELDDSALYLCASSLAQGAYNEQFFGPGTRLTVL.

The rearrangement joins TRBV19 to TRBJ1-6, with 8 bases that match TRBD1. The CDR3 contains 14 residues. Trimming took 6 bases from V and 8 from J; bases not matched to a gene: 6. The V gene's germline CDR1 is LNHDA and CDR2 SQIVND (reference sequence). In DNA form, the CDR3 reads TGTGCCAGTAGACTGACAGGGGATTATTCACCCCTCCACTTT. It yields the protein CASRLTGDYSPLHF.

This clone was seen just once. The CDR3 loop reads CASSVDGGALHF. Here the CDR3 DNA reads TGTGCCAGCAGCGTAGATGGGGGGGCCCTCCACTTT. The chain couples TRBV9 to TRBJ1-6; D perhaps matches TRBD1 (5 bases). The CDR3 is made up of 12 amino acids. Trimming left V 0 bases short and J 14 bases short, with 9 bases between. The germline V gene encodes CDR1 SGDLS and CDR2 YYNGEE. Filled out from reference TRBV9 and TRBJ1-6, the complete variable domain reads DSGVTQTPKHLITATGQRVTLRCSPRSGDLSVYWYQQSLDQGLQFLIQYYNGEERAKGNILERFSAQQFPDLHSELNLSSLELGDSALYFCASSVDGGALHFGNGTRLTVT.